Below, 20 T cell receptor beta chains from the same sample are listed, as sequenced in a study of T cells in Graves' hyperthyroidism and ophthalmopathy. The source material, RNA transcripts, was used to amplify TCR beta CDR3 regions. The primer set for the first-round RT-PCR of the TCR CDR3 was HTBI. MiXCR, applied by TCRdb to the multiplex PCR reads, yields one record per CDR3 protein. The sample shows 550,000 to 800,000 distinct CDR3 sequences, about 15% of them seen only once. Sequenced: blood. These receptors all stem from a man younger than 30 with Graves' hyperthyroidism.

This clonotype has at least ten counts. CDR3 loop: CASSSRTGRVEQFF. CDR3 bases: TGTGCCAGCAGCTCAAGGACTGGTCGTGTTGAGCAGTTCTTC. This chain uses TRBV13 with TRBJ2-1; a weak D match, TRBD2 (5 bases). Germline V CDR1 and CDR2: PRHDT, FYEKMQ (reference sequence). The CDR3 runs 14 residues. Trimming shortened V by 4 bases and J by 9 bases, and 16 bases separated the two germline ends.

The table lists this clonotype with many counts. The chain is built from TRBV7-2 and TRBJ1-1, with TRBD1 as a possible D gene (6 bases). Germline CDR1 and CDR2: SGHTA and FQGNSA. This CDR3 contains 15 residues. Trimming left V 7 bases short and J 1 base short, with 16 bases between. CDR3: CASTAAQGSNTEAFF. The DNA of the CDR3 is TGTGCCAGCACCGCCGCACAGGGCTCGAACACTGAAGCTTTCTTT.

The table lists this clonotype with many counts. An end of the junction does not agree with germline; a read error may underlie this. The CDR3 spells CASSLGDGGETQYF. The CDR3 coding sequence is TGTGCCAGCAGTTTAGGGGACGGAGGGGAGACCCAGTACTTC. The genes are TRBV7-9 and TRBJ2-5, with TRBD2 as a possible D gene (6 bases). Per the germline V gene, CDR1 is SEHNR and CDR2 is FQNEAQ (reference sequence). This CDR3 is 14 amino acids long.

This clonotype came up many times. The chain carries TRBV20-1 and TRBJ2-5; TRBD1 agrees at 7 bases. Looked up from germline, CDR1 is DFQATT and CDR2 is SNEGSKA (reference sequence). V shed 2 bases and J 3 bases; nucleotides not matched to a gene: 6. This CDR3 is built from 14 residues. DNA for the CDR3: TGCAGTGCTAGACACAGGGGTTTGAAAGAGACCCAGTACTTC. This encodes CSARHRGLKETQYF.

This clonotype was counted at least ten times. The chain has TRBV2 and TRBJ2-2; the D call may be TRBD1 or TRBD2 (6 bases each). The CDR3 extends over 14 amino acids. Per the germline V gene, CDR1 is SNHLY and CDR2 is FYNNEI. Trimming removed 7 bases from V and 1 base from J, with 10 bases in between. This CDR3 is CASKEGGNTGELFF. The CDR3 nucleotides read TGTGCCAGCAAGGAGGGGGGGAACACCGGGGAGCTGTTTTTT.

This clonotype turned up a few times. This chain connects TRBV4-1 to TRBJ2-7; no definite D call. Germline V gene lookup returns CDR1 MGHRA and CDR2 YSYEKL. The CDR3 runs 13 residues. Between the trimmed V and J ends, which lost 4 bases and 1 base, there was a span of 8 bases. The CDR3 is CASSPLESYEQYF. Written as DNA, the CDR3 is TGCGCCAGCAGCCCTCTTGAATCCTACGAGCAGTACTTC.

This clonotype was seen a handful of times. The chain joins TRBV12-3 or TRBV12-4 to TRBJ1-2; D is perhaps TRBD1 (6 bases). Trimming cost V 6 bases and J 8 bases, with 19 bases left between them. The CDR3 contains 14 residues. The DNA for the CDR3 is TGTGCCAGCAGACCCGGATCGGGGGCACAGGGCTACACCTTC. Protein product: CASRPGSGAQGYTF.

With respect to this clonotype: The germline gene is not matched at one end of the junction; a read error may be the cause. The rearrangement uses TRBV25-1 and TRBJ2-5, with D possibly TRBD2 on 6 matching bases. CDR3 length: 13 residues. CDR1 and CDR2 from the germline V gene are MGHDK and SYGVNS. The DNA of the CDR3 is TGTGCCAGCAGTCCCCCGGGGGTGGGCGGGTTAAACTTC. This gives the protein CASSPPGVGGLNF.

This clonotype was recorded a few times. The CDR3 region is CASSPLGIAANTGELFF. DNA of the CDR3: TGTGCCAGCAGCCCCCTGGGGATAGCGGCAAACACCGGGGAGCTGTTTTTT. The rearrangement joins TRBV7-9 to TRBJ2-2, with TRBD2 as a possible D gene (6 bases). Trimming removed 5 bases from V and 2 bases from J, with 18 bases in between. From germline, CDR1 is SEHNR and CDR2 FQNEAQ (reference sequence). This CDR3 contains 17 residues.

This clonotype showed up just a few times. This rearrangement joins TRBV28 to TRBJ1-4, with D unresolved. CDR3 length: 15 amino acids. Germline V lookup: CDR1 MDHEN, CDR2 SYDVKM. Trimming removed 2 bases from V and 5 bases from J, with 12 bases in between. This CDR3 is CASSLSGVGNEKLFF. CDR3 in DNA: TGTGCCAGCAGTTTAAGTGGGGTCGGAAATGAAAAACTGTTTTTT.

This clonotype was counted at least ten times. The chain is built from TRBV7-2 and TRBJ1-2; TRBD1 aligns across 9 bases. Per the germline V gene, CDR1 is SGHTA and CDR2 is FQGNSA. The CDR3 runs to 13 residues. The V segment lost 5 bases and the J segment 8 bases; nucleotides outside the gene matches: 6. The CDR3 loop is CASSTGTGYGYTF. The CDR3 region has the DNA TGTGCCAGCAGCACCGGGACAGGGTACGGCTACACCTTC.

This clonotype was counted at least ten times. This sequence joins TRBV28 and TRBJ2-1; D possibly uses TRBD1 or TRBD2 (6 bases each). V shed 5 bases and J shed 2 bases, with 16 bases lying between them. The V gene's germline CDR1 is MDHEN and CDR2 SYDVKM. The CDR3 contains 16 residues. The CDR3 reads CASSPLGGGTYNEQFF. The CDR3 DNA follows: TGTGCCAGCAGTCCCCTAGGGGGAGGCACCTACAATGAGCAGTTCTTC.

V usage is TRBV20-1 and J usage is TRBJ2-3; 9 bases are shared with TRBD2. The CDR3 extends over 15 amino acids. Germline values: CDR1 DFQATT, CDR2 SNEGSKA (reference sequence). V dropped 0 bases and J dropped 4; count of bases not matched to a gene: 5. CDR3 sequence: CSARDASGNADTQYF. CDR3 sequence (DNA): TGCAGTGCTAGAGATGCTAGCGGGAACGCAGATACGCAGTATTTT.

The chain uses TRBV15 and TRBJ2-1; D ambiguous. The V gene lost 0 bases and the J gene lost 1 base, with 10 bases spanning the gap. The length of the CDR3 is 16 residues. CDR1 is LNHNV and CDR2 is YYDKDF in the germline V gene (reference sequence). For the CDR3, the DNA is TGTGCCACCAGCAGAGATCGACCTAGATCCTACAATGAGCAGTTCTTC. Protein: CATSRDRPRSYNEQFF.

This clonotype was recorded many times. CDR3 sequence reads: CASSHRGNSYEQYF. The CDR3 bases are TGTGCCAGCAGTCACAGGGGGAACTCCTACGAGCAGTACTTC. The gene calls are TRBV27 and TRBJ2-7, with TRBD1 matching 8 bases. The CDR3 contains 14 residues. Losses at the gene ends were 5 bases for V and 0 bases for J; bases not matched to a gene: 3. Germline CDR1 is MNHEY and CDR2 is SMNVEV (reference sequence).

This clonotype was seen a handful of times. The V gene is TRBV19, the J gene TRBJ2-7; maybe TRBD2 (5 bases). The V and J ends lost 3 bases and 0 bases respectively, with 12 bases between them. The CDR3 runs to 15 residues. The germline V gene has CDR1 LNHDA and CDR2 SQIVND (reference sequence). The CDR3 loop reads CASSIADSSSYEQYF. The CDR3 DNA sequence: TGTGCCAGTAGTATTGCGGACTCCAGCTCCTACGAGCAGTACTTC.

In its sample, this clonotype was seen many times. The chain has TRBV28 and TRBJ1-1; D unclear. The CDR3 length is 16 residues. V was clipped by 4 bases and J by 1 base, with 16 bases between them. Germline lookup yields CDR1 MDHEN and CDR2 SYDVKM. The CDR3 loop is CASSYAPGRGNTEAFF. The CDR3 nucleotides are TGTGCCAGCAGTTACGCCCCCGGGCGGGGGAACACTGAAGCTTTCTTT.

The chain carries TRBV5-1 and TRBJ2-7; 11 positions match TRBD2. Losses at the gene ends were 4 bases for V and 0 bases for J; bases not matched to a gene: 6. The CDR3 sequence is 16 residues long. Looked up from germline, CDR1 is SGHRS and CDR2 is YFSETQ. CDR3 residues: CASSLTSGSLSYEQYF. In DNA, the CDR3 is TGCGCCAGCAGCCTTACTAGCGGGAGTCTCTCCTACGAGCAGTACTTC. Using reference TRBV5-1 and TRBJ2-7 for the parts outside the CDR3, the full variable domain is KAGVTQTPRYLIKTRGQQVTLSCSPISGHRSVSWYQQTPGQGLQFLFEYFSETQRNKGNFPGRFSGRQFSNSRSEMNVSTLELGDSALYLCASSLTSGSLSYEQYFGPGTRLTVT.

This clonotype was found many times. The gene calls are TRBV28 and TRBJ2-3, with a tentative D call TRBD2 (5 bases). With 6 bases removed from V and 0 bases from J, the gap between germline ends came to 13 bases. This CDR3 region has 15 residues. Germline V CDR1 and CDR2: MDHEN, SYDVKM. CDR3 DNA sequence: TGTGCCAGCAGGGGAGAGTCACCTAGCACAGATACGCAGTATTTT. Translating gives CASRGESPSTDTQYF. The variable domain in full, with the rest retrieved from reference TRBV28 and TRBJ2-3, is DVKVTQSSRYLVKRTGEKVFLECVQDMDHENMFWYRQDPGLGLRLIYFSYDVKMKEKGDIPEGYSVSREKKERFSLILESASTNQTSMYLCASRGESPSTDTQYFGPGTRLTVL.

This clonotype was observed a handful of times. The chain uses TRBV7-9 and TRBJ2-5; no definite D call. Germline CDR1 SEHNR, CDR2 FQNEAQ (reference sequence). The CDR3 sequence is 12 residues long. Trimming cost V 3 bases and J 5 bases, with 7 bases left between them. The CDR3 sequence is CASSFTEETQYF. For the CDR3, the DNA is TGTGCCAGCAGCTTCACGGAGGAGACCCAGTACTTC.